This is a list of T cell receptor beta chains from one sample in a study of shared clonotypes between healthy human individuals. Libraries were prepared by immunoSEQ multiplex PCR; TCRdb keeps only in-frame clonotypes and omits some of them. The table has about 680,000 clones, around 72% seen once; the top ten hold about 2%. Sequenced sample: memory CD4+ T cells sorted from blood. The source is a woman aged 25 to 39 in good health. Each CDR3 is given with its conserved first and last residue. D genes are given only for firm matches. Clone size, where shown, is once, few, many, or a class for clones that have expanded.

TRBV27	TRBJ1-1	-	-	CATVGGGLKREAFF	TGTGCCACAGTAGGCGGGGGGCTTAAACGTGAAGCTTTCTTT
TRBV4-1	TRBJ2-7	-	TRBD2	CASSPAAGETGEQYF	TGCGCCAGCAGCCCCGCAGCGGGAGAAACCGGCGAGCAGTACTTC
TRBV27	TRBJ2-3	-	-	CASSFRGAGTDTQYF	TGTGCCAGCAGTTTCCGGGGGGCAGGGACAGATACGCAGTATTTT
TRBV7-8	TRBJ1-3	once	TRBD1	CASSIGQGAGNTIYF	TGTGCCAGCAGCATCGGACAGGGGGCTGGAAACACCATATATTTT
TRBV4-2	TRBJ2-1	-	TRBD1	CASSQTQTGQGINEQFF	TGTGCCAGCAGCCAAACGCAGACGGGACAGGGAATAAATGAGCAGTTCTTC
TRBV27	TRBJ2-6	-	-	CASSLWGPGANVLTF	TGTGCCAGCAGTTTATGGGGTCCTGGGGCCAACGTCCTGACTTTC
TRBV2	TRBJ1-2	few	-	CASSEANAWIRASLF	TGTGCCAGCAGTGAAGCGAATGCCTGGATCCGGGCCTCCCTCTTC
TRBV15	TRBJ2-7	-	-	CATSTQGSSAYEQYF	TGTGCCACCAGCACCCAAGGTAGTTCGGCCTACGAGCAGTACTTC
TRBV6-5	TRBJ1-1	-	-	CASSYRRVMNTEAFF	TGTGCCAGCAGTTACCGCCGGGTGATGAACACTGAAGCTTTCTTT
TRBV27	TRBJ2-7	-	-	CASRGSYSYEQYF	TGTGCCAGCAGGGGCAGCTACTCCTACGAGCAGTACTTC
TRBV7-3	TRBJ2-1	-	-	CASSLIGSGNNEQFF	TGTGCCAGCAGCTTAATTGGGAGTGGGAACAATGAGCAGTTCTTC
TRBV14	TRBJ1-2	-	-	CASSLYSNYGYTF	TGTGCCAGCAGCCTTTACTCGAACTATGGCTACACCTTC
TRBV6-1	TRBJ1-5	-	-	CASRHSNQPQHF	TGTGCCAGCAGACATAGCAATCAGCCCCAGCATTTT
TRBV28	TRBJ1-2	few	-	CASSLRYMQGSNYGYTF	TGTGCCAGCAGTTTAAGGTATATGCAGGGATCCAACTATGGCTACACCTTC
TRBV27	TRBJ1-5	-	TRBD1	CASSPDRANQPQHF	TGTGCCAGCAGCCCCGACAGGGCGAATCAGCCCCAGCATTTT
TRBV11-2	TRBJ2-6	-	-	CASSLVQTSGANVLTF	TGTGCCAGCAGCTTAGTACAGACCTCTGGGGCCAACGTCCTGACTTTC
TRBV23-1	TRBJ2-7	once	TRBD1	CASSQSGTGIIYEQYF	TGCGCCAGCAGTCAATCAGGGACAGGGATAATCTACGAGCAGTACTTC
TRBV5-1	TRBJ2-7	-	-	CASSSEMASAEQYF	TGCGCCAGCAGCTCGGAGATGGCTAGCGCGGAGCAGTACTTC
TRBV9	TRBJ1-1	-	-	CASSGNRGAFF	TGTGCCAGCAGCGGAAACAGAGGGGCTTTCTTT
TRBV5-4	TRBJ1-2	-	-	CASSIQGVGVGYTF	TGTGCCAGCAGTATCCAGGGTGTGGGGGTTGGCTACACCTTC
TRBV5-1	TRBJ1-5	-	TRBD1	CASSLGTDPIGNQPQHF	TGCGCCAGCAGCCTAGGGACAGATCCAATCGGCAATCAGCCCCAGCATTTT
TRBV20-1	TRBJ2-3	-	-	CSAPGGVTQYF	TGCAGTGCCCCGGGGGGCGTTACGCAGTATTTT
TRBV19	TRBJ1-5	-	TRBD1	CASSTERDRGRTSNQPQHF	TGTGCCAGTAGTACAGAAAGGGACAGGGGGCGAACCAGCAATCAGCCCCAGCATTTT
TRBV28	TRBJ1-5	-	TRBD1	CATRRDRGLGNQPQHF	TGTGCCACCAGACGGGACAGGGGGCTTGGCAATCAGCCCCAGCATTTT
TRBV10-2	TRBJ2-7	-	TRBD2	CASQWAGGRLDEQYF	TGCGCCAGCCAGTGGGCGGGAGGGCGTCTGGACGAGCAGTACTTC
TRBV5-1	TRBJ2-7	-	-	CASSSEGRSYEQYF	TGCGCCAGCAGCTCCGAAGGACGCTCCTACGAGCAGTACTTC